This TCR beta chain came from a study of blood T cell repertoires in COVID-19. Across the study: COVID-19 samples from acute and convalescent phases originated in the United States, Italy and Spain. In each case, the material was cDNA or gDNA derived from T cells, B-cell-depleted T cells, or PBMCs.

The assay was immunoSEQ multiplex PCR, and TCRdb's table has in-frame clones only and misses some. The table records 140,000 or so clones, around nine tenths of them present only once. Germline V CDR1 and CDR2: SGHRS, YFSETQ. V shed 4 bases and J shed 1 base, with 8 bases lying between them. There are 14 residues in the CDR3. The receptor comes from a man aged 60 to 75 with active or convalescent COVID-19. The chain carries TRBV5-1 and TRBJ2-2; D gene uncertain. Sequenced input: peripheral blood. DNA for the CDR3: TGCGCCAGCAGCCCCCTAGAGAACACCGGGGAGCTGTTTTTT. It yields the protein CASSPLENTGELFF.